The 27 T cell receptor beta chains below were found in one sample sequenced in a study of T cell repertoires in cytomegalovirus infection (dated by TCRdb to between 2017 and 2020). TCRdb lists the instrument as Illumina HiSeq 1500. TCRdb handled the public reads itself, with Q25 trimming in fastp and clone calling in MiXCR, and kept productive beta chains. Every distinct CDR3 protein forms one entry, paired with its most common genes and DNA. This sample comprises approximately 400,000 distinct CDR3 sequences, 31% of them detected only once. The ten largest clones take up around 13% of the sample. Sequenced material: PBMCs. These receptors were taken from a human donor in good health (CMV status not recorded). Some clones in this sample may be carry-over from other donors' samples.

J is TRBJ2-2 and V is TRBV14; D is perhaps TRBD2 (6 bases). With 0 bases removed from V and 5 bases from J, the gap between germline ends came to 19 bases. There are 18 residues in the CDR3. Per germline, CDR1 SGHDN and CDR2 FVKESK. This CDR3 is CASSQEAPHYGTTGELFF. CDR3 nucleotides: TGTGCCAGCAGCCAAGAGGCCCCACACTATGGGACTACCGGGGAGCTGTTTTTT.

The chain has TRBV6-2 or TRBV6-3 and TRBJ2-5; no clear D. Trimming took 6 bases from V and 7 from J, leaving 12 bases between them. Looked up from germline, CDR1 is MNHEY and CDR2 is SVGEGT. The CDR3 contains 12 residues. CDR3 region: CASSPSIGTQYF. In DNA, the CDR3 is TGTGCCAGCAGCCCATCCATCGGGACCCAGTACTTC.

The chain combines TRBV7-8 with TRBJ1-6; 9 nucleotides align to TRBD1. CDR3 length equals 14 residues. Germline loops: CDR1 SGHVS, CDR2 FQNEAQ. The J segment lost 10 bases and the V segment lost 3 bases, leaving 4 bases of the junction unmatched. The CDR3 DNA reads TGTGCCAGCAGCTTTCCGGGACAGGGATCACCCCTCCACTTT. This gives the protein CASSFPGQGSPLHF. The variable domain in full, completed from reference TRBV7-8 and TRBJ1-6, reads GAGVSQSPRYKVAKRGQDVALRCDPISGHVSLFWYQQALGQGPEFLTYFQNEAQLDKSGLPSDRFFAERPEGSVSTLKIQRTQQEDSAVYLCASSFPGQGSPLHFGNGTRLTVT.

This chain uses TRBV7-2 with TRBJ2-1; 7 bases match TRBD1. V shed 5 bases, J shed 4 bases, and the junction held 14 bases outside the gene matches. Germline assignment: CDR1 SGHTA and CDR2 FQGNSA. The CDR3 runs to 17 residues. CDR3 DNA sequence: TGTGCCAGCAGCAATCGTGTAGGGGACAGTATTTACAATGAGCAGTTCTTC. It yields the protein CASSNRVGDSIYNEQFF.

The sample holds many counts of this clonotype. CDR3: CASSSPVARRTFTDTQYF. The DNA of the CDR3 is TGTGCCAGCAGTTCCCCCGTGGCACGGAGGACCTTCACAGATACGCAGTATTTT. V is TRBV12-3 or TRBV12-4 and J is TRBJ2-3; D perhaps matches TRBD2 (5 bases). The CDR3 is 18 residues long. The germline V and J ends were trimmed by 4 bases and 2 bases, with 22 bases remaining between them.

The V call is TRBV2, the J call TRBJ2-2; 9 bases agree with TRBD2. The CDR3 totals 15 residues. V lost 6 bases, J lost 8 bases, and 10 bases stayed unmatched. Germline V CDR1 and CDR2: SNHLY, FYNNEI. The CDR3 DNA is TGTGCCAGCAGATGGGATAGCGGGGGCCCGGGGGAGCTGTTTTTT. Protein: CASRWDSGGPGELFF. Combining the CDR3 with reference TRBV2 and TRBJ2-2 gives the whole variable domain EPEVTQTPSHQVTQMGQEVILRCVPISNHLYFYWYRQILGQKVEFLVSFYNNEISEKSEIFDDQFSVERPDGSNFTLKIRSTKLEDSAMYFCASRWDSGGPGELFFGEGSRLTVL.

This clonotype was seen a handful of times. The chain combines TRBV4-1 with TRBJ2-7, with 12 bases fitting TRBD1. The CDR3 contains 18 residues. CDR1 is MGHRA, CDR2 YSYEKL, per germline. Trimming cost V 4 bases and J 1 base; bases outside gene matches: 11. The CDR3 DNA reads as TGCGCCAGCAGCCGCCTCCCGGGACAGGGGGCAGTATCCTACGAGCAGTACTTC. Translation gives CASSRLPGQGAVSYEQYF.

This clonotype was picked up a small number of times. This sequence joins TRBV27 and TRBJ1-6, with TRBD1 identical over 9 bases. V lost 0 bases and J lost 9; bases outside the gene matches: 9. Germline assignment: CDR1 MNHEY and CDR2 SMNVEV (reference sequence). The CDR3 has 17 residues. The CDR3 loop reads CASSLSKSLDRGSPLHF. In DNA form, the CDR3 reads TGTGCCAGCAGTTTATCCAAATCACTGGACAGGGGTTCACCCCTCCACTTT.

The V call is TRBV6-2 or TRBV6-3, the J call TRBJ1-1; a possible D gene is TRBD1 (6 bases). Between the trimmed V and J ends, which lost 6 bases and 3 bases, there was a span of 11 bases. The CDR3 spans 13 residues. Germline V gene lookup returns CDR1 MNHEY and CDR2 SVGEGT. The CDR3 nucleotides are TGTGCCAGCAGCGGACAGATGGACACTGAAGCTTTCTTT. Amino acids: CASSGQMDTEAFF.

There are many counts of this clonotype. This chain uses TRBV14 with TRBJ2-2, with no clear D. The CDR3 is made up of 13 amino acids. Between the trimmed V and J ends, which lost 2 bases and 5 bases, there was a span of 6 bases. CDR1 is SGHDN, CDR2 FVKESK, per germline. The CDR3 sequence: CASSQQTTGELFF. The DNA for the CDR3 is TGTGCCAGCAGCCAACAAACGACCGGGGAGCTGTTTTTT.

The chain links TRBV25-1 to TRBJ2-7; weak D call: TRBD2 (5 bases). The V end lost 7 bases, the J end lost 5 bases, and 15 bases lay between the germline ends. Germline V CDR1 and CDR2: MGHDK, SYGVNS. CDR3 length equals 13 residues. CDR3: CASKSGGRDEQYF. The CDR3 DNA follows: TGTGCCAGCAAGAGTGGCGGGCGGGACGAGCAGTACTTC.

The J gene is TRBJ2-7, the V gene TRBV20-1; tentatively, D is TRBD1 or TRBD2 (6 bases each). The CDR3 extends over 15 amino acids. Germline V CDR1 and CDR2: DFQATT, SNEGSKA (reference sequence). V was shortened by 6 bases and J by 0 bases, with 18 bases between the two germline ends. CDR3 sequence reads: CSALKGGSSSYEQYF. The CDR3 coding sequence is TGCAGTGCACTTAAAGGGGGGTCCAGCTCCTACGAGCAGTACTTC.

The chain carries TRBV2 and TRBJ1-3, with D hard to call. There are 15 residues in the CDR3. V was pared by 3 bases and J by 4 bases, with 13 bases between. The germline V gene has CDR1 SNHLY and CDR2 FYNNEI. The CDR3 loop reads CASSDWAAGGNTIYF. The DNA for the CDR3 is TGTGCCAGCAGTGACTGGGCCGCGGGAGGAAACACCATATATTTT. The full variable domain, completed using reference TRBV2 and TRBJ1-3, is EPEVTQTPSHQVTQMGQEVILRCVPISNHLYFYWYRQILGQKVEFLVSFYNNEISEKSEIFDDQFSVERPDGSNFTLKIRSTKLEDSAMYFCASSDWAAGGNTIYFGEGSWLTVV.

About this clonotype: A read error may be the cause here, since a much bigger clone is one base away. The chain couples TRBV7-8 to TRBJ1-5, with D perhaps matching TRBD1 (6 bases). Germline V gives CDR1 SGHVS, CDR2 FQNEAQ. This CDR3 spans 17 amino acids. CDR3 sequence: CASSVARQAAVNQPQHF. The CDR3 nucleotides are TGTGCCAGCAGCGTAGCTCGACAGGCGGCGGTCAATCAGCCCCAGCATTTT.

The J gene is TRBJ2-7, the V gene TRBV15; 12 bases map to TRBD2. Germline CDR1 reads LNHNV; CDR2 reads YYDKDF (reference sequence). There are 21 residues in the CDR3. Trimming cost V 4 bases and J 1 base; bases outside gene matches: 20. CDR3 in DNA: TGTGCCACCAGCAATCCTAAATACGGACTAGCGGGGAAGTCTGTTTCCTACGAGCAGTACTTC. It yields the protein CATSNPKYGLAGKSVSYEQYF.

In its sample, this clonotype was seen a few times. The chain combines TRBV25-1 with TRBJ2-7, with 9 bases identical to TRBD1. Losses at the gene ends were 2 bases for V and 4 bases for J; bases not matched to a gene: 6. The CDR3 is 15 amino acids. Germline values: CDR1 MGHDK, CDR2 SYGVNS. CDR3 in DNA: TGTGCCAGCAGTGAAATACAGGGGGCGAGGTACGAGCAGTACTTC. Translated, it gives CASSEIQGARYEQYF.

A remark on this clonotype: This may arise from a read error, as a much more abundant clone is one base away. The CDR3 coding sequence is TGTGCCAGCAGTTACAAGGAAACCGGGGAGCTGTTTTTT. It yields the protein CASSYKETGELFF. V is TRBV6-5 and J is TRBJ2-2; D gene unclear. The CDR3 contains 13 residues. V lost 2 bases and J 5 bases, leaving 6 bases between the germline ends. Germline lookup yields CDR1 MNHEY and CDR2 SVGAGI.

This sequence joins TRBV11-2 and TRBJ2-5; 15 bases are shared with TRBD2. V lost 5 bases, J lost 5 bases, and 9 bases stayed unmatched. The CDR3 covers 17 residues. Germline V gene lookup returns CDR1 SGHAT and CDR2 FQNNGV. The CDR3 DNA follows: TGTGCCAGCAGCCCATGGACTAGCGGGGGGGCCTGGGAGACCCAGTACTTC. Encoded protein: CASSPWTSGGAWETQYF.

In the case of this clonotype: This could be a read error, since a much larger clone is one nucleotide away. The rearrangement joins TRBV7-2 to TRBJ2-4; TRBD2 might be the D (7 bases). The CDR3 runs 14 residues. Germline CDR1 reads SGHTA; CDR2 reads FQGNSA. The CDR3 sequence: CASSFVQAGDMQYF. The CDR3 DNA reads as TGTGCCAGCAGCTTTGTCCAGGCGGGGGACATGCAGTACTTC.

This clonotype was counted between two and nine times. The chain recombines TRBV6-2 or TRBV6-3 with TRBJ2-7, with a weak D call TRBD1 (7 bases). Germline CDR1 MNHEY, CDR2 SVGEGT. Trimming left V 2 bases short and J 4 bases short, with 18 bases between. The CDR3 contains 16 residues. The CDR3 protein is CASSYVVWTGLYEQYF. For the CDR3, the DNA is TGTGCCAGCAGTTACGTTGTCTGGACAGGACTATACGAGCAGTACTTC.

The chain couples TRBV4-1 to TRBJ1-1, with a weak D call TRBD1 (5 bases). This CDR3 is 17 amino acids long. Looked up from germline, CDR1 is MGHRA and CDR2 is YSYEKL. The V end lost 0 bases, the J end lost 1 base, and 15 bases lay between the germline ends. The CDR3 region is CASSQDLGGYGNTEAFF. In DNA form, the CDR3 reads TGCGCCAGCAGCCAAGATCTCGGGGGGTACGGGAACACTGAAGCTTTCTTT.

To note about this clonotype: Since the CDR3 does not end with the conserved phenylalanine or tryptophan, this likely comes from a read error. The chain combines TRBV6-2 or TRBV6-3 with TRBJ2-6; D remains unclear. CDR3 length equals 13 residues. Per the germline V gene, CDR1 is MNHEY and CDR2 is SVGEGT. V was clipped by 0 bases and J by 4 bases, with 1 base between them. CDR3 protein: CASSYSGANVLTL. CDR3 coding DNA: TGTGCCAGCAGTTACTCCGGGGCCAACGTCCTGACTTTA.

This clonotype was found a few times. The chain joins TRBV20-1 to TRBJ2-3; 12 bases align to TRBD1. CDR3 length: 18 residues. CDR1 is DFQATT, CDR2 SNEGSKA, per germline (reference sequence). J gave up 0 bases and V 5 bases, and 12 bases lay outside the gene matches. The CDR3 spells CSAPLRGQGARSTDTQYF. Here the CDR3 DNA reads TGCAGTGCTCCCCTTAGGGGACAGGGGGCGAGAAGCACAGATACGCAGTATTTT.

In the case of this clonotype: One end of the junction varies from germline; a read error may be responsible. The chain joins TRBV15 to TRBJ2-1, with 8 bases aligning to TRBD1. The CDR3 covers 15 residues. Germline V gene sequence: CDR1 LNHNV, CDR2 YYDKDF (reference sequence). Written as DNA, the CDR3 is TGTGCCACCAGCAGACCCCGTATGGACAGGGAAAACAAAATCTTC. Residues: CATSRPRMDRENKIF.

This clonotype has only a few counts. V gene TRBV7-9 combines with J gene TRBJ2-5; 7 positions agree with TRBD1. V was clipped by 5 bases and J by 2 bases; unmatched bases: 5. Per germline, CDR1 SEHNR and CDR2 FQNEAQ (reference sequence). The CDR3 has 14 residues. CDR3 region: CASSRGRGQETQYF. The CDR3 bases are TGTGCCAGCAGCCGTGGCAGGGGGCAAGAGACCCAGTACTTC.

This chain links TRBV6-1 with TRBJ2-1; possible D gene TRBD2, 5 bases. The germline V gene has CDR1 MNHNS and CDR2 SASEGT. V shed 11 bases and J shed 0 bases, with 14 bases lying between them. The CDR3 consists of 14 residues. CDR3 sequence: CAFPTGDSYNEQFF. CDR3 in DNA: TGTGCCTTTCCGACCGGGGACTCCTACAATGAGCAGTTCTTC.

CDR3 DNA: TGCAGTGCTAGAGGGCTAGCGGGCCCCGAGCAGTTCTTC. It specifies CSARGLAGPEQFF. V gene TRBV20-1 combines with J gene TRBJ2-1, with TRBD2 matching 8 bases. The junction had 6 bases not matched to a gene; V was cut back by 1 base and J by 10 bases. This CDR3 has 13 amino acids. Germline lookup yields CDR1 DFQATT and CDR2 SNEGSKA (reference sequence).